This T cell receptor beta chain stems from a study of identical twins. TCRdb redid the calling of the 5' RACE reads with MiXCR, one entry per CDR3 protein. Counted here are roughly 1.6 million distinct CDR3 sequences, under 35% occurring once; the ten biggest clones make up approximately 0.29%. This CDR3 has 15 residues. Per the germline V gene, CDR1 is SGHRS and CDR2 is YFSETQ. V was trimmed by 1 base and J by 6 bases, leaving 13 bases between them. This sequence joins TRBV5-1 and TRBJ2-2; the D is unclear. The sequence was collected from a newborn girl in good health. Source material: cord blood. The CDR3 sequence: CASSLRHPGPGELFF. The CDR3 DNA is TGCGCCAGCAGCTTGAGGCACCCAGGCCCCGGGGAGCTGTTTTTT. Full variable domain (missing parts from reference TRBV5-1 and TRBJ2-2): KAGVTQTPRYLIKTRGQQVTLSCSPISGHRSVSWYQQTPGQGLQFLFEYFSETQRNKGNFPGRFSGRQFSNSRSEMNVSTLELGDSALYLCASSLRHPGPGELFFGEGSRLTVL.